This TCR beta chain is drawn from a study of blood T cell repertoires in COVID-19. Clinical history as reported by participants underpinned cohort assignment. The table came from immunoSEQ multiplex PCR; TCRdb's copy has only in-frame clones and leaves some out. The sample contains over 200,000 clones, over 75% of which appear only once. Per germline, CDR1 MDHEN and CDR2 SYDVKM. Trimming cost V 8 bases and J 3 bases, with 5 bases left between them. CDR3 length equals 10 residues. The chain uses TRBV28 and TRBJ2-7; no clear D gene. The receptor was derived from a man between 18 and 35 years old who had recovered from COVID-19. The source material was PBMCs or T cells enriched from blood (not recorded which). The CDR3 nucleotides read TGTGCCAGCGGCTTCTACGAGCAGTACTTC. Encoded protein: CASGFYEQYF. Looking up the rest from reference TRBV28 and TRBJ2-7 gives the full variable domain: DVKVTQSSRYLVKRTGEKVFLECVQDMDHENMFWYRQDPGLGLRLIYFSYDVKMKEKGDIPEGYSVSREKKERFSLILESASTNQTSMYLCASGFYEQYFGPGTRLTVT.